This T cell receptor (beta chain) was sequenced for a study of T cells in narcolepsy. Whole-study results and caveats: In some patient and control memory CD4+ samples, autoreactive clones were absent. Comparing one patient's CSF and blood CD4+ clonotypes highlighted HCRT- and TRIB2-specific autoreactive clonotypes. Reportedly, autoreactive clonotypes were serially detected in patients' blood but not controls'.

Trimming took 5 bases from V and 6 from J, leaving 7 bases between them. Per the germline V gene, CDR1 is MNHEY and CDR2 is SVGAGI. The CDR3 loop spans 11 amino acids. Profiling relied on immunoSEQ multiplex PCR, and the TCRdb table lists in-frame clones only, not all of them. The sample carries tens of thousands of clones, over 80% recorded once. Remarks on this clone: The antigen is unknown.

Sequencing was carried out using CD45RA- memory CD4+ T cells from PBMCs. The source is a human donor with narcolepsy. The gene calls are TRBV6-5 and TRBJ1-2; D uncertain. The CDR3 sequence is CASSNGHGYTF. The CDR3, as DNA: TGTGCCAGCAGTAACGGGCATGGCTACACCTTC.